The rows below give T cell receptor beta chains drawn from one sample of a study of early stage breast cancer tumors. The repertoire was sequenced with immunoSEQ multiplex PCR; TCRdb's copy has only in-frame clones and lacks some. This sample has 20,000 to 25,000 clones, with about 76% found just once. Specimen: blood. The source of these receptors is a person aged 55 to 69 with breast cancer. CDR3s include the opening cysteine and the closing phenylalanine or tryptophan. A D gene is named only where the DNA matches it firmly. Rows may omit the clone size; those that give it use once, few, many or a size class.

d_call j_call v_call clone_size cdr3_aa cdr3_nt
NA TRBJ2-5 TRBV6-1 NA CASKLALSETQYF TGTGCCAGCAAGCTAGCACTGAGTGAGACCCAGTACTTC
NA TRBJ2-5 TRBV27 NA CASSLLGGSETQYF TGTGCCAGCAGTCTCCTCGGGGGCTCAGAGACCCAGTACTTC
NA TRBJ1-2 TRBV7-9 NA CASSSGVYGYTF TGTGCCAGCAGCTCTGGAGTTTATGGCTACACCTTC
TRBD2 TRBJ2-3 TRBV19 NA CASSSYSGSTDTQYF TGTGCCAGTAGTAGCTATAGCGGGAGCACAGATACGCAGTATTTT
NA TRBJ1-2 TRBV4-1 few CASSQDSRGSTGYGYTF TGCGCCAGCAGCCAAGATAGCCGCGGCTCTACGGGCTATGGCTACACCTTC
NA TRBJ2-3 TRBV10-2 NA CASSEWSATSTDTQYF TGCGCCAGCAGTGAGTGGAGCGCGACTAGCACAGATACGCAGTATTTT
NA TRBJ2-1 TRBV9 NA CASSVRFFNEQFF TGTGCCAGCAGCGTTCGGTTCTTCAATGAGCAGTTCTTC
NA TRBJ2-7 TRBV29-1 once CSVAEGQSYEQYF TGCAGCGTGGCTGAAGGACAGTCCTACGAGCAGTACTTC
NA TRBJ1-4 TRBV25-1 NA CASSEWGEGEKLFF TGTGCCAGCAGTGAATGGGGTGAAGGTGAAAAACTGTTTTTT
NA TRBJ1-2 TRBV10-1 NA CASRRYRAPEYGYTF TGCGCCAGCAGGCGATACAGGGCCCCAGAATATGGCTACACCTTC
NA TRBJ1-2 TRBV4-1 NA CASSQDLRGNYGYTF TGCGCCAGCAGCCAAGATTTAAGGGGGAACTATGGCTACACCTTC
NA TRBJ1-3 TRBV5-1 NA CASSLSPSSGNTIYF TGCGCCAGCAGCTTGTCACCGAGCTCTGGAAACACCATATATTTT
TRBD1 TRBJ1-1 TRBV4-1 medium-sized CASSQDEDRVNTEAFF TGCGCCAGCAGCCAAGATGAGGACAGGGTGAACACTGAAGCTTTCTTT
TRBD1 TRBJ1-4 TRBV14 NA CASSHRRGLANEKLFF TGTGCCAGCAGCCACCGGAGGGGGCTAGCTAATGAAAAACTGTTTTTT
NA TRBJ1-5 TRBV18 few CASSPPGGEMRPQHF TGTGCCAGCTCACCCCCCGGAGGGGAGATGAGGCCCCAGCATTTT
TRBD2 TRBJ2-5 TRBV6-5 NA CASSYGTSGIETQYF TGTGCCAGCAGTTACGGGACTAGCGGGATAGAGACCCAGTACTTC
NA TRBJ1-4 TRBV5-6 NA CASSLGQVRGKLFF TGTGCCAGCAGCTTGGGGCAGGTCAGGGGAAAACTGTTTTTT
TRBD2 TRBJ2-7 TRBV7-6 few CASAAGVTSGEQYF TGTGCCAGCGCAGCGGGAGTCACGTCGGGGGAGCAGTACTTC
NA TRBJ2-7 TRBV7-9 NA CASSLDGGYEQYF TGTGCCAGCAGCTTAGATGGGGGCTACGAGCAGTACTTC
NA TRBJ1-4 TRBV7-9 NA CASSPQGREKLFF TGTGCCAGCAGCCCTCAGGGACGGGAAAAACTGTTTTTT
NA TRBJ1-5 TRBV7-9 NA CASSSARQGNQPQHF TGTGCCAGCAGCTCAGCGAGGCAGGGGAATCAGCCCCAGCATTTT
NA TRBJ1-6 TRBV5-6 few CASSGGSPLHF TGTGCCAGCAGCGGGGGATCACCCCTCCACTTT
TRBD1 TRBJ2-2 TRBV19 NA CARTGTGTNTGELFF TGCGCCAGGACGGGGACAGGGACGAACACCGGGGAGCTGTTTTTT
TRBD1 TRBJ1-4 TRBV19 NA CASTRKGQQATNEKLFF TGTGCCAGTACCCGGAAGGGACAGCAAGCAACTAATGAAAAACTGTTTTTT
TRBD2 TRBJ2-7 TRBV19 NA CASNGGGAGSYEQYF TGTGCCAGTAATGGGGGAGGGGCTGGATCCTACGAGCAGTACTTC
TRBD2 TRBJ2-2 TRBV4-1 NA CASSQEFLAGTGELFF TGCGCCAGCAGCCAAGAGTTTCTAGCGGGCACCGGGGAGCTGTTTTTT